Here is one TCR beta chain with its context. Its antigen is unidentified. Using immunoSEQ multiplex PCR, the repertoire was profiled, and TCRdb retains in-frame clones only, with some absent. The table lists hundreds of thousands of clones, around 95% of them singletons. Germline lookup yields CDR1 PRHDT and CDR2 FYEKMQ (reference sequence). There are 16 residues in the CDR3. V shed 5 bases and J 1 base; nucleotides not matched to a gene: 6. Naive CD8 cells comprised CD45RO-negative, CCR7-positively selected cells, excluding terminally differentiated effector memory CD45RA+ cells. This specimen comes from a study of shared clonotypes between healthy human individuals. Study results and limitations: Only blood samples were collected, and tissue repertoires likely differ.

Specimen: naive CD8+ T cells sorted from blood. This chain joins TRBV13 and TRBJ2-1; 9 positions match TRBD2. The TCR comes from a woman aged 25 to 39 in good health. CDR3 DNA sequence: TGTGCCAGCAGCATGACTAGCGGCTTTTCCTACAATGAGCAGTTCTTC. The encoded protein is CASSMTSGFSYNEQFF.